The clone carrying this T cell receptor (beta chain) showed up just a few times. The antigen is not known. The V end was cut by 7 bases, the J end by 6 bases, with 10 bases between. The CDR3 covers 13 residues. CDR1 MDHEN and CDR2 SYDVKM come from the germline V gene. These data belong to a study of T cell repertoires in cytomegalovirus infection. About the research overall: Indicated by public TCR beta signatures were CMV infection and matching HLA type. Study results and limitations: There were carriers of CMV plus the relevant HLA, and cumulative public TCR beta family frequency identified them. CMV-specific TCR beta clonotypes restricted by HLA-C dominated the ex vivo response.

A single record per CDR3 protein comes from TCRdb applying MiXCR to the reads. The table records more than 200,000 distinct CDR3 sequences, 9.1% of them present only once. The rearrangement joins TRBV28 to TRBJ1-6; possibly TRBD1 for D (6 bases). Sequencing was done on a sample of PBMCs. The TCR comes from a human donor in good health (CMV status not recorded). Some clones in this sample may be carry-over from other donors' samples. CDR3 coding DNA: TGTGCCAGCAAACGGGGGCCTAATTCACCCCTCCACTTT. As protein: CASKRGPNSPLHF.